Below, 8 T cell receptor beta chains from the same sample are listed, as sequenced in a study of blood T cell repertoires in COVID-19. Produced via immunoSEQ multiplex PCR; TCRdb's table is partial and in-frame only. The sample has some 170,000 clones; 75% to 85% are singletons. The sample was peripheral blood. These receptors were taken from a human donor in a cohort sampled during active COVID-19.

This chain links TRBV24-1 with TRBJ2-3; D remains unclear. This CDR3 comprises 13 residues. Trimming shortened V by 6 bases and J by 1 base, and 7 bases separated the two germline ends. The germline V gene encodes CDR1 KGHDR and CDR2 SFDVKD. As DNA, the CDR3 is TGTGCCACCAGTCTTGAGGGCACAGATACGCAGTATTTT. Residues: CATSLEGTDTQYF.

The V gene is TRBV7-2, the J gene TRBJ1-5, with a weak D call TRBD1 (6 bases). The V end lost 3 bases, the J end lost 7 bases, and 13 bases lay between the germline ends. The germline V gene encodes CDR1 SGHTA and CDR2 FQGNSA. The CDR3 is 14 residues long. Written as DNA, the CDR3 is TGTGCCAGCAGCTTTCCAGGGGAGCGCCAGCCCCAGCATTTT. Encoded protein: CASSFPGERQPQHF.

The genes are TRBV2 and TRBJ2-7, with 8 bases that match TRBD2. Germline V gives CDR1 SNHLY, CDR2 FYNNEI. The CDR3 is made up of 15 amino acids. J was trimmed by 4 bases and V by 0 bases; bases with no gene match: 5. This CDR3 is CASSEALLAAYEQYF. CDR3 nucleotides: TGTGCCAGCAGTGAAGCTTTACTAGCGGCTTACGAGCAGTACTTC. The full variable domain, its missing parts supplied by reference TRBV2 and TRBJ2-7, is EPEVTQTPSHQVTQMGQEVILRCVPISNHLYFYWYRQILGQKVEFLVSFYNNEISEKSEIFDDQFSVERPDGSNFTLKIRSTKLEDSAMYFCASSEALLAAYEQYFGPGTRLTVT.

The chain couples TRBV7-3 to TRBJ2-7; 7 bases fit TRBD1. CDR1 and CDR2 from the germline V gene are SGHTA and FQGTGA. The trim removed 3 bases at V and 0 bases at J, leaving 5 bases unmatched. There are 15 residues in the CDR3. The CDR3 nucleotides are TGTGCCAGCAGCTTTATGGCAGGGGGCTCCTACGAGCAGTACTTC. The encoded protein is CASSFMAGGSYEQYF.

The sample holds a few counts of this clone. V is TRBV4-3 and J is TRBJ1-5, with D possibly matching TRBD1 (6 bases). Looked up from germline, CDR1 is LGHNA and CDR2 is YSLEER. The length of the CDR3 is 15 residues. V was clipped by 1 base and J by 3 bases, with 10 bases between them. The CDR3: CASSQVQGINQPQHF. The CDR3 DNA reads TGCGCCAGCAGCCAAGTGCAGGGGATCAATCAGCCCCAGCATTTT.

This rearrangement joins TRBV7-9 to TRBJ1-2; 8 bases align to TRBD1. This CDR3 spans 16 amino acids. Losses at the gene ends were 5 bases for V and 5 bases for J; bases not matched to a gene: 13. Germline CDR1 reads SEHNR; CDR2 reads FQNEAQ (reference sequence). The DNA of the CDR3 is TGTGCCAGCAGCCTTCCGGACAGGGCAGACTCATATGGCTACACCTTC. Translated, it gives CASSLPDRADSYGYTF. Complete variable domain (other parts from reference TRBV7-9 and TRBJ1-2): DTGVSQNPRHKITKRGQNVTFRCDPISEHNRLYWYRQTLGQGPEFLTYFQNEAQLEKSRLLSDRFSAERPKGSFSTLEIQRTEQGDSAMYLCASSLPDRADSYGYTFGSGTRLTVV.

The chain combines TRBV24-1 with TRBJ1-6; 12 nucleotides align to TRBD1. V lost 4 bases to trimming and J lost 4 bases; unmatched junction nucleotides: 10. Germline-derived CDR1 and CDR2 are KGHDR and SFDVKD. This CDR3 spans 19 amino acids. The CDR3 DNA sequence: TGTGCCACCAGTGAGCCGGGACAGGGGGCGCGGTTTTATAATTCACCCCTCCACTTT. Amino acid sequence: CATSEPGQGARFYNSPLHF.

This rearrangement joins TRBV27 to TRBJ2-2, with D tentatively TRBD1 (6 bases). Trimming cost V 4 bases and J 2 bases, with 14 bases left between them. Germline CDR1 MNHEY, CDR2 SMNVEV (reference sequence). CDR3 length: 16 residues. In nucleotides, the CDR3 is TGTGCCAGCAGTTCCTCCGGACAGAGAAACACCGGGGAGCTGTTTTTT. Translating it yields CASSSSGQRNTGELFF.